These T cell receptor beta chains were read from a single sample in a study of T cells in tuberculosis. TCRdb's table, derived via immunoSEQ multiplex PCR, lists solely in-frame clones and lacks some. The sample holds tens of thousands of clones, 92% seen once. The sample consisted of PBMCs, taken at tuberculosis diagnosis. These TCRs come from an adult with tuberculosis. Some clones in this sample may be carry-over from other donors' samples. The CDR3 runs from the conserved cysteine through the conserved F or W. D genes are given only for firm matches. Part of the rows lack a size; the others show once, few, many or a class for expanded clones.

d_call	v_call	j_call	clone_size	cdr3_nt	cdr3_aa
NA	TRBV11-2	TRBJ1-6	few	TGTGCCAGCAGCCTCGCGGGGGGGGCGTATTCACCCCTCCACTTT	CASSLAGGAYSPLHF
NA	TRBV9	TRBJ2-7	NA	TGTGCCAGCAGCGTAGCCCCAGATAAATACGAGCAGTACTTC	CASSVAPDKYEQYF
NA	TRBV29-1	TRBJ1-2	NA	TGCAGCGTTGAAGATAACAGTGGTGGCTACACCTTC	CSVEDNSGGYTF
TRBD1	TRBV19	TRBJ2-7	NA	TGTGCCACCCGGGACAGGCTAACCTACGAGCAGTACTTC	CATRDRLTYEQYF
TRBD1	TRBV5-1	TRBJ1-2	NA	TGCGCCAGCAGCCTACAGGGGTTGGCTAACTATGGCTACACCTTC	CASSLQGLANYGYTF
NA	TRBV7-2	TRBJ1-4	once	TGTGCCAGCAGCTTAGGGGGGGTTGGTGAAAAACTGTTTTTT	CASSLGGVGEKLFF
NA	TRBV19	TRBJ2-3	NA	TGTGCCAGTAGTATCAGGACTGATACGCAGTATTTT	CASSIRTDTQYF
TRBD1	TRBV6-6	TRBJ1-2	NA	TGTGCCAGCAGTCCCCGGCCGGGACAGGGGAGTAGCTACACCTTC	CASSPRPGQGSSYTF
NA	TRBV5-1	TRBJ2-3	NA	TGCGCCAGCAGCTCCGGGGGTAGCACAGATACGCAGTATTTT	CASSSGGSTDTQYF
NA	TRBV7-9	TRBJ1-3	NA	TGTGCCAGCAGCTTATCGGGAATCTCTGGAAACACCATATATTTT	CASSLSGISGNTIYF
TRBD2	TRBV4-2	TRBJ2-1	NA	TGTGCCAGCAGCCAAGCACGAGCTAGCGGGGTCATCAGCTCCTACAATGAGCAGTTCTTC	CASSQARASGVISSYNEQFF
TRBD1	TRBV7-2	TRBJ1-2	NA	TGTGCCAGCAGCTGGGCAGGGGGAGAAGTTGGCTACACCTTC	CASSWAGGEVGYTF
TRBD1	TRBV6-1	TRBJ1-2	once	TGTGCCAGCAGTGATTTGACGGCAGGGGGCGGGTATGGCTACACCTTC	CASSDLTAGGGYGYTF
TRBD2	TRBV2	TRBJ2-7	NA	TGTGCCAGCAGTGAAACGGGGGGCGAGCAGTACTTC	CASSETGGEQYF
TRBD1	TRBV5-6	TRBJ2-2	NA	TGTGCCAGCAGCGCACTTGGGACAGGGGGCCTTAACACCGGGGAGCTGTTTTTT	CASSALGTGGLNTGELFF
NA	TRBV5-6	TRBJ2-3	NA	TGTGCCAGCAGCCCCAATGGGGGACTTGCCCTCACAGATACGCAGTATTTT	CASSPNGGLALTDTQYF
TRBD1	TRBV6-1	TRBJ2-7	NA	TGTGCCACATCGGGACAGTTAAGCTCCTACGAGCAGTACTTC	CATSGQLSSYEQYF
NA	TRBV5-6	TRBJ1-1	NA	TGTGCCAGCAGCTTGTTTGACAGAAAGGACACTGAAGCTTTCTTT	CASSLFDRKDTEAFF
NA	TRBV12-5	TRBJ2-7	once	TGTGCTAGTGGTTCACCCTCGGGAAGAAGTACCTACGAGCAGTACTTC	CASGSPSGRSTYEQYF
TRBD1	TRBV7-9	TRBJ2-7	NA	TGTGCCAGCAGCTTAGTATACCCCGGCCAGGGGGTGAGAGAGCAGTACTTC	CASSLVYPGQGVREQYF
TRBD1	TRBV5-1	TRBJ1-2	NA	TGCGCCAGCAGCTTGGAGACAGGGGGCGGGTATGGCTACACCTTC	CASSLETGGGYGYTF
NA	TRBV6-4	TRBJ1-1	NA	TGTGCCAGCAGTGTACAAAAAACGAGACAGGTAATGAACACTGAAGCTTTCTTT	CASSVQKTRQVMNTEAFF
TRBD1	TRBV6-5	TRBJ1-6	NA	TGTGCCAGCAGTGCCGAGGACAGGGGAAATTCACCCCTCCACTTT	CASSAEDRGNSPLHF
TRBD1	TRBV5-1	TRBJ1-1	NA	TGCGCCAGCAGCTGGGACAGGGAAAAAATGAACACTGAAGCTTTCTTT	CASSWDREKMNTEAFF
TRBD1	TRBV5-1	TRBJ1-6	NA	TGCGCCAGCAGCCAGAGGACAGGGTCCCCAAATTCACCCCTCCACTTT	CASSQRTGSPNSPLHF
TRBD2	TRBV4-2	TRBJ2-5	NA	TGTGCCAGCAGCCAAGATTATGCGGGGGGGAAAGAGACCCAGTACTTC	CASSQDYAGGKETQYF
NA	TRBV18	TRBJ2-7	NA	TGTGCCAGCTCACCGACGGACAGCTACGAGCAGTACTTC	CASSPTDSYEQYF
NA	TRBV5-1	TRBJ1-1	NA	TGCGCCAGCAGCTTGGGTCAGGGGCGCCGCGAAGCTTTCTTT	CASSLGQGRREAFF
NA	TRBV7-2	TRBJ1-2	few	TGTGCCAGCACCCCAAACCCTGGGGCCGGCTACACCTTC	CASTPNPGAGYTF
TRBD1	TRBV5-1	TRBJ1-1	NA	TGCGCCAGCACGGGGACAGTTTCTAGCAATGGAAACACTGAAGCTTTCTTT	CASTGTVSSNGNTEAFF
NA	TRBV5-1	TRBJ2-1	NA	TGCGCCAGCAGCTTTTGGGGCGACAATGAGCAGTTCTTC	CASSFWGDNEQFF
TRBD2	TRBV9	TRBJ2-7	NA	TGTGCCAGCAGCGTAGTCGCGGGGGGCGCCCAGTACTTC	CASSVVAGGAQYF
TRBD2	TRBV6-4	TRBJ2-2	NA	TGTGCCAGCAGTGACACGAGGGAGGGCCCCGGGGAGCTGTTTTTT	CASSDTREGPGELFF
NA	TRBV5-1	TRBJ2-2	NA	TGCGCCAGCAGCTCCCTTTACACCGGGGAGCTGTTTTTT	CASSSLYTGELFF
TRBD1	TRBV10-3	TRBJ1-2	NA	TGTGCCATCAGTGGGCCAGGACAGGCCGGCTATGGCTACACCTTC	CAISGPGQAGYGYTF
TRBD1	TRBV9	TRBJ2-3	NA	TGTGCCAGCAGCGTAGCAGGGGGCCCAAGCACAGATACGCAGTATTTT	CASSVAGGPSTDTQYF
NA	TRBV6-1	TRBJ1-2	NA	TGTGCCAGCAGTGGCTTTACAGGGTCTGGCTACACCTTC	CASSGFTGSGYTF
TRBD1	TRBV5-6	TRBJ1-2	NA	TGTGCCAGCAGCTACGGGACAGACTATGGCTACACCTTC	CASSYGTDYGYTF
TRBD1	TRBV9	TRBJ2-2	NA	TGTGCCAGCAGCGTCCGGACAGGACCGAACACCGGGGAGCTGTTTTTT	CASSVRTGPNTGELFF
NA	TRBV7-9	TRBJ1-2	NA	TGTGCCAGCACCTTAGGGCAGGGGTACTATGGCTACACCTTC	CASTLGQGYYGYTF
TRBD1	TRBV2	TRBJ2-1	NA	TGTGCCAGCAGGGGACAGGGAGGGAATGAGCAGTTCTTC	CASRGQGGNEQFF
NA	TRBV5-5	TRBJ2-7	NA	TGTGCCAGCAGCTTGGTACGGAGGGGCTACGAGCAGTACTTC	CASSLVRRGYEQYF
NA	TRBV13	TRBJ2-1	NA	TGTGCCAGCAGCTATCGGGGGGCACTCTACAATGAGCAGTTCTTC	CASSYRGALYNEQFF
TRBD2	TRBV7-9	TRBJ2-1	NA	TGTGCCAGCAGCTCGAACCCGGGGGGGCCCGCCCTTGAGCAGTTCTTC	CASSSNPGGPALEQFF
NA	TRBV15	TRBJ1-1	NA	TGTGCCACCAGCAGAGATCGAGGAACAGGGCGCGGAGCTTTCTTT	CATSRDRGTGRGAFF
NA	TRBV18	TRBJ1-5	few	TGTGCCAGCTCACCGGGGGCGGGTATTGAGCCCCAGCATTTT	CASSPGAGIEPQHF